This TCR beta chain was sequenced during a study of CD8 T cells in ankylosing spondylitis. General observations from the study: In peripheral blood, disease-linked CD8+ clones occurred at relatively low frequencies. Reportedly, significant enrichment of disease-linked clones occurred in matched ankylosing spondylitis synovial fluid.

On this clonotype: Its cognate antigen is unknown.

Trimming took off 0 bases at V and 14 bases at J, with 9 bases between the two ends. This CDR3 contains 11 residues. In germline, CDR1 is SGHRS, CDR2 YFSETQ. Preparation of TCR beta libraries was done by quantitative 5'-RACE with molecular barcodes. TCRdb reprocessed the 5' RACE reads with MiXCR, giving one entry per CDR3 protein. This sample has 35,000 or so distinct CDR3 sequences; 15% to 20% occur once, and the top ten carry roughly 45%. The V call is TRBV5-1, the J call TRBJ2-1; TRBD1 is a possible D gene (5 bases). Input material: blood. The TCR originated in a male donor with ankylosing spondylitis or in good health (not recorded which). CDR3 loop: CASSLARVKFF. CDR3 nucleotides: TGCGCCAGCAGCTTGGCCAGGGTGAAGTTCTTC.